These T cell receptor beta chains were read from a single sample in a study of cytomegalovirus exposure and HLA in healthy donors. Clones were sequenced by immunoSEQ multiplex PCR, and TCRdb holds only the in-frame ones, with some missing. Of about 150,000 clones in the sample, around 68% were seen once. Sequencing was performed on PBMCs. The receptor source for this set is a man in his thirties or forties in good health and CMV-seropositive. CDR3s include the opening cysteine and the closing phenylalanine or tryptophan. A D gene is named only where the DNA matches it firmly. Expanded clones are given a class, and other clones once, few, many or no size at all.

TRBJ1-4 | - | TRBV5-1 | - | TGCGCCAGCAGCTCGGGTTCTTTTGAAAAACTGTTTTTT | CASSSGSFEKLFF
TRBJ1-1 | - | TRBV28 | - | TGTGCCAGCAGTCGGGGAGGGGCAACTGAAGCTTTCTTT | CASSRGGATEAFF
TRBJ2-2 | few | TRBV5-1 | - | TGCGCCAGCAGCCCTAATAGCCTAGCGAACACCGGGGAGCTGTTTTTT | CASSPNSLANTGELFF
TRBJ2-5 | - | TRBV9 | TRBD1 | TGTGCCAGCAGCGTAGGAGGGACAGGGTCGTCCCAGTACTTC | CASSVGGTGSSQYF
TRBJ1-1 | few | TRBV10-3 | TRBD1 | TGTGCCACCCTCGGACAGGGGGCTTCCACTGAAGCTTTCTTT | CATLGQGASTEAFF
TRBJ1-4 | - | TRBV5-1 | - | TGCGCCAGCAGCCGGGACACGACTAATGAAAAACTGTTTTTT | CASSRDTTNEKLFF
TRBJ2-1 | - | TRBV5-8 | TRBD1 | TGTGCCAGCGCCGCCCTCTGGACAGGGGGACGAACTGTGGTATTCAATGAGCAGTTCTTC | CASAALWTGGRTVVFNEQFF
TRBJ2-2 | - | TRBV28 | - | TGTGCCAGCAGTTTAGGGGCGGGGGAGCTGTTTTTT | CASSLGAGELFF
TRBJ1-4 | few | TRBV6-1 | - | TGTGCCAGCAGTGTAGGGGGGGTACCAACTAATGAAAAACTGTTTTTT | CASSVGGVPTNEKLFF
TRBJ1-1 | - | TRBV7-9 | TRBD1 | TGTGCCAGCAGCAACGGACAGGCATACCTGAACACTGAAGCTTTCTTT | CASSNGQAYLNTEAFF
TRBJ2-3 | - | TRBV2 | - | TGTGCCAGCTTAGGCGGGAACACAGATACGCAGTATTTT | CASLGGNTDTQYF
TRBJ2-3 | - | TRBV2 | - | TGTGCCAGCAGATTAGGCGGGTGGTCAGATACGCAGTATTTT | CASRLGGWSDTQYF
TRBJ2-2 | - | TRBV5-5 | - | TGTGCCAGCAGCTTGTCCCCTAGCGCCCGAGCGGTCGGGGAGCTGTTTTTT | CASSLSPSARAVGELFF
TRBJ1-1 | - | TRBV5-1 | - | TGCGCCAGCAGCTGGGATACAGGGTCGAACACTGAAGCTTTCTTT | CASSWDTGSNTEAFF
TRBJ2-2 | - | TRBV10-3 | - | TGTGCAATGGGGGGAAACACCGGGGAGCTGTTTTTT | CAMGGNTGELFF
TRBJ2-7 | - | TRBV19 | TRBD2 | TGTGCCAGTAGTATACCCCTCTCTAGCGGGAAAAACGAGCAGTACTTC | CASSIPLSSGKNEQYF
TRBJ2-7 | - | TRBV4-1 | TRBD1 | TGCGCCAGCAGCCAGCACGCAGGGGGCGGACCTTCCTTTCGCCCCTACGAGCAGCACTTC | CASSQHAGGGPSFRPYEQHF
TRBJ1-1 | many | TRBV30 | - | TGTGCCTGGAGTGTGCCACCCCGGGCTTTCTTT | CAWSVPPRAFF
TRBJ2-7 | - | TRBV5-6 | - | TGTGCCAGCAGCTGGGAGTATGATCGCGAGCAGTACTTC | CASSWEYDREQYF
TRBJ2-2 | - | TRBV6-6 | TRBD2 | TGTGCCAGCATAGCGGGACACACCGGGGAGCTGTTTTTT | CASIAGHTGELFF
TRBJ2-3 | - | TRBV15 | TRBD2 | TGTGCCACCAGCAGATCCCGGGAGGGCCTCAAGAGCACAGATACGCAGTATTTT | CATSRSREGLKSTDTQYF
TRBJ2-5 | few | TRBV7-2 | - | TGTGCCAGCAGCTTCACAGCGGGTCAAGGAGAGACCCAGTACTTC | CASSFTAGQGETQYF
TRBJ2-7 | - | TRBV6-6 | TRBD2 | TGTGCCAGCAGTTTAACGGGACCTAGCGGGAGGCGGCAGTACTTC | CASSLTGPSGRRQYF
TRBJ1-1 | - | TRBV18 | - | TGTGCCAGCTCACCACCGGCGCAGGGCGGAACTGAAGCTTTCTTT | CASSPPAQGGTEAFF
TRBJ1-5 | - | TRBV4-2 | - | TGTGCCAGCAGCCAAGATTTGGCACAGGGCTACAATCAGCCCCAGCATTTT | CASSQDLAQGYNQPQHF
TRBJ2-7 | - | TRBV5-6 | - | TGTGCCAGCAGCTGGAAGGGACTGCCGGAAGAGCAGTACTTC | CASSWKGLPEEQYF
TRBJ1-5 | - | TRBV5-5 | TRBD1 | TGTGCCAGCAGCCCCCTGCCCGGACAGGGGGTTTATCAGCCCCAGCATTTT | CASSPLPGQGVYQPQHF
TRBJ1-1 | few | TRBV19 | TRBD1 | TGTGCCAGTAGTATAGGGAGAAGGACAGGGGGTGGTGAAGCTTTCTTT | CASSIGRRTGGGEAFF
TRBJ1-2 | - | TRBV5-1 | - | TGCGCCAGCAGCTTGGAAGGGGAGGGCTATGGCTACACCTTC | CASSLEGEGYGYTF
TRBJ2-5 | - | TRBV25-1 | TRBD1 | TGTGCCAGCAGTGCAACACCGGGACAGACCTTCCAAGAGACCCAGTACTTC | CASSATPGQTFQETQYF
TRBJ2-7 | - | TRBV5-1 | - | TGCGCCAGCAGCTTGGGAGGGAGTTCCTACGAGCAGTACTTC | CASSLGGSSYEQYF
TRBJ2-7 | - | TRBV13 | TRBD1 | TGTGCCAGCAGCGGACGACAGGGGCGTGGATGGGGTGAGCAGTACTTC | CASSGRQGRGWGEQYF
TRBJ2-5 | few | TRBV13 | TRBD2 | TGTGCCAGCAGCTCTGGACTAGCGGGAGGGCCGAGGCAAGAGACCCAGTACTTC | CASSSGLAGGPRQETQYF
TRBJ2-6 | - | TRBV5-1 | TRBD1 | TGCGCCAGCAGCGTACAGGGGAACTCTGGGGCCAACGTCCTGACTTTC | CASSVQGNSGANVLTF
TRBJ1-1 | - | TRBV10-3 | - | TGTGCCATCAGTGAGATAGACAAAACTGAAGCTTTCTTT | CAISEIDKTEAFF
TRBJ2-3 | - | TRBV6-4 | TRBD1 | TGTGCCAGCAGCATAGGGACAGGTACAGATACGCAGTATTTT | CASSIGTGTDTQYF
TRBJ2-7 | - | TRBV5-1 | - | TGCGCCAGCAGCTTAGGGGACTTCTTCACGGGGGAGCAGTACTTC | CASSLGDFFTGEQYF
TRBJ2-1 | - | TRBV10-1 | - | TGCGCCAGCAGTGAGATGGTTAGGGCAGGAGGTCCGAATGAGCAGTTCTTC | CASSEMVRAGGPNEQFF
TRBJ2-7 | - | TRBV10-2 | TRBD1 | TGCGCCAGCAGTGGACAGGGGGCAGGGGAGCAGTACTTC | CASSGQGAGEQYF
TRBJ2-3 | - | TRBV5-4 | TRBD2 | TGTGCCAGCAGCTTGTCCCTAGCGGGAGGATTGGATACGCAGTATTTT | CASSLSLAGGLDTQYF